The 10 T cell receptor beta chains given below trace back to one sample, sequenced in a study of blood T cell repertoires in COVID-19. Profiled with immunoSEQ multiplex PCR; TCRdb holds only in-frame clones, not every one. The sample has just over 300,000 clones; 90% are singletons. The sample was PBMCs or T cells enriched from blood (not recorded which). All receptors derive from a young woman with acute COVID-19.

This chain uses TRBV11-3 with TRBJ1-3; 8 bases are a match to TRBD1. Trimming at V came to 3 bases and at J to 5 bases, leaving 3 bases not matched to a gene. The CDR3 is 14 residues long. From germline, CDR1 is SGHNT and CDR2 YENEEA. The CDR3 DNA follows: TGTGCCAGCAGCTTTGGACAGGGTAGAAACACCATATATTTT. This codes for CASSFGQGRNTIYF.

The chain has TRBV20-1 and TRBJ1-2, with 7 nucleotides matching TRBD1. The CDR3 runs to 15 residues. Germline V gene data show CDR1 as DFQATT and CDR2 as SNEGSKA (reference sequence). V gave up 3 bases and J gave up 5 bases; unmatched junction bases: 12. Here the CDR3 DNA reads TGCAGTGCTAGTGGCCCCGACAGGGCCTGGTATGGCTACACCTTC. Amino acids: CSASGPDRAWYGYTF.

The gene calls are TRBV9 and TRBJ1-4, with D perhaps TRBD1 (5 bases). V was cut by 2 bases and J by 0 bases, with 14 bases left in between. Germline V gene sequence: CDR1 SGDLS, CDR2 YYNGEE. The CDR3 is 17 residues long. The CDR3 reads CASSVQGSVATNEKLFF. The CDR3 coding sequence is TGTGCCAGCAGCGTTCAGGGCAGCGTTGCAACTAATGAAAAACTGTTTTTT.

V usage is TRBV18 and J usage is TRBJ2-2; a possible D gene is TRBD2 (5 bases). Trimming cost V 2 bases and J 1 base, with 8 bases left between them. The CDR3 loop spans 15 amino acids. CDR1 and CDR2 (germline): KGHSH, LQKENI. The CDR3 is CASSPGLMNTGELFF. The CDR3 region has the DNA TGTGCCAGCTCACCAGGACTCATGAACACCGGGGAGCTGTTTTTT.

This rearrangement joins TRBV27 to TRBJ1-6; no clear D gene. The V end lost 0 bases, the J end lost 6 bases, and 9 bases lay between the germline ends. The CDR3 loop spans 15 amino acids. Looked up from germline, CDR1 is MNHEY and CDR2 is SMNVEV (reference sequence). The CDR3 sequence: CASSLSIQANSPLHF. The CDR3 nucleotides are TGTGCCAGCAGTTTATCGATCCAGGCTAATTCACCCCTCCACTTT.

V and J are TRBV25-1 and TRBJ2-7; 9 positions match TRBD2. Germline assignment: CDR1 MGHDK and CDR2 SYGVNS. The J segment lost 8 bases and the V segment lost 4 bases, leaving 9 bases of the junction unmatched. The CDR3 totals 14 residues. This CDR3 reads CASSGPGTSYKQYF. DNA of the CDR3: TGTGCCAGCAGTGGCCCCGGGACTAGCTATAAGCAGTACTTC.

To note about this clone: The same CDR3 arises from other DNA sequences in this sample as well. This chain links TRBV28 with TRBJ1-2; D is perhaps TRBD1 (5 bases). Germline V CDR1 and CDR2: MDHEN, SYDVKM. V was trimmed by 6 bases and J by 3 bases, leaving 8 bases between them. The CDR3 is made up of 12 amino acids. In DNA, the CDR3 is TGTGCCAGCAGAGACAGTTACTATGGCTACACCTTC. Protein: CASRDSYYGYTF.

This chain uses TRBV27 with TRBJ2-7; tentatively, D is TRBD2 (5 bases). V was cut by 2 bases and J by 6 bases, with 14 bases left in between. The CDR3 sequence is 14 residues long. Germline lookup yields CDR1 MNHEY and CDR2 SMNVEV (reference sequence). CDR3 bases: TGTGCCAGCAGTTTAGGGGTGCGAGGGTTCGAGCAGTACTTC. Its translation: CASSLGVRGFEQYF.

The chain carries TRBV28 and TRBJ2-3; 12 nucleotides align to TRBD2. This CDR3 is built from 16 residues. The trim removed 7 bases at V and 3 bases at J, leaving 8 bases unmatched. CDR1 is MDHEN and CDR2 is SYDVKM in the germline V gene. DNA of the CDR3: TGTGCCAGCACGCCGGCTAGCGGGAGGGCGACAGATACGCAGTATTTT. This encodes CASTPASGRATDTQYF.

The sample holds one count of this clone. V is TRBV29-1 and J is TRBJ2-1; TRBD1 agrees at 8 bases. CDR1 is SQVTM, CDR2 ANQGSEA, per germline. The CDR3 runs 13 residues. With 8 bases clipped from V and 3 bases from J, the junction kept 6 bases outside the gene matches. CDR3 nucleotides: TGCAGCCTAGACAGGGGTCACTACAATGAGCAGTTCTTC. This gives the protein CSLDRGHYNEQFF.